This TCR beta chain was found in a study of beta chain features in type 1 diabetes. Central memory, naive, regulatory and stem cell-like memory CD4+ cells were sorted by CD45RO/CCR7/CD25/CD127/CD95/CD27. TCRB transcripts that were expressed got sequenced, as all of the isolated RNA had been reverse transcribed. Clones were read by immunoSEQ multiplex PCR, and TCRdb kept only the in-frame ones, dropping some. The data show 300,000 to 350,000 clones, with around 13% seen just once and roughly 6.7% held by the top ten. This clone occurred a few times. This CDR3 comprises 14 residues. The germline V gene has CDR1 SGHTA and CDR2 FQGNSA. Trimming removed 3 bases from V and 7 bases from J, with 15 bases in between.

Sequencing was performed on central memory CD4+ T cells from blood. The chain employs TRBV7-2 and TRBJ1-1; maybe TRBD1 (5 bases). This receptor was taken from a man aged 25 to 45 in good health. The CDR3 spells CASSLRQGGGEAFF. Here the CDR3 DNA reads TGTGCCAGCAGCTTGCGGCAGGGAGGCGGTGAAGCTTTCTTT.